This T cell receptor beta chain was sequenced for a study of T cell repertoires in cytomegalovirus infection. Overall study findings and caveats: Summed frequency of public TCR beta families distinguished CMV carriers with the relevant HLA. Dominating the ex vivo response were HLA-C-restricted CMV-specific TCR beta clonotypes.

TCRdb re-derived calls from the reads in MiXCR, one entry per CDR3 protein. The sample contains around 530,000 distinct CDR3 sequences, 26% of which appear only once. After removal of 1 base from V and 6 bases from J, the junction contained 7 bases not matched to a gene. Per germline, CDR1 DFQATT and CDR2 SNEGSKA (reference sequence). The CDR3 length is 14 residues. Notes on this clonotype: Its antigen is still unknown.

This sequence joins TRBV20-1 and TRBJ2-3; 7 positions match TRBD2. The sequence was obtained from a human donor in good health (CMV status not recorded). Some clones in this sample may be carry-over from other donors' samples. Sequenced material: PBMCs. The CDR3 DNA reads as TGCAGTGCTAGAGTCGCGGGAGAGGTGGATACGCAGTATTTT. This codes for CSARVAGEVDTQYF.